These T cell receptor beta chains were read from a single sample in a study of blood T cell repertoires in COVID-19. Assay: immunoSEQ multiplex PCR; the TCRdb copy retains only in-frame clones and omits some. The repertoire holds around 95,000 clones, with just over 85% as singletons. Sequenced sample: peripheral blood. The source is a human donor in a cohort sampled during active COVID-19. The CDR3 runs from the conserved cysteine through the conserved F or W. Some rows have no size entry. The others give once, few or many, or a class for an expanded clone.

v_call	j_call	clone_size	cdr3_aa
TRBV13	TRBJ1-1	.	CASSLSGETEAFF
TRBV28	TRBJ1-6	.	CASSLRGSSPLHF
TRBV30	TRBJ1-2	.	CAWSIPSRIYGYTF
TRBV20-1	TRBJ1-1	.	CSASRASGNTEAFF
TRBV7-2	TRBJ1-6	few	CASRHGSSYNSPLHF
TRBV6-5	TRBJ2-5	once	CASSTGVRETQYF
TRBV19	TRBJ2-3	.	CASSLVGGSLDTQYF
TRBV4-1	TRBJ2-1	.	CASSQSGSSYNEQFF
TRBV2	TRBJ1-1	.	CASSGQGATEAFF
TRBV7-9	TRBJ2-7	.	CASSLRSGGNEQYF
TRBV27	TRBJ2-2	.	CASKRVPGELFF
TRBV28	TRBJ1-1	.	CASRVTGGAVNTEAFF
TRBV24-1	TRBJ2-5	.	CATSDGTGRQETQYF
TRBV27	TRBJ1-2	.	CASRQGAYYGYTF
TRBV19	TRBJ1-2	few	CASSILPGYHYGYTF
TRBV7-2	TRBJ1-5	.	CASSWGGTGSYSNQPQHF
TRBV10-2	TRBJ2-1	large	CASSVSDWNEQFF
TRBV5-1	TRBJ2-2	.	CASSPWTSGSTGELFF
TRBV3-1/TRBV3-2	TRBJ1-3	.	CASSHGLISGNTIYF
TRBV11-2	TRBJ2-1	.	CASRATGGSSYNEQFF
TRBV5-1	TRBJ2-5	.	CASSPGEVQETQYF
TRBV7-2	TRBJ2-7	.	CASSPGGTSSYEQYF
TRBV25-1	TRBJ1-1	.	CASSRTAAGTEAFF
TRBV28	TRBJ2-3	.	CASSPRRGGRNTQYF
TRBV27	TRBJ1-2	once	CASSKTGQFYGYTF
TRBV20-1	TRBJ2-5	.	CSVSDRQETQYF
TRBV2	TRBJ1-6	.	CASRTDRTSPLHF
TRBV9	TRBJ2-5	once	CASTYGTAGGETQYF
TRBV21-1	TRBJ2-5	many	CASSPFNRETQYF
TRBV7-2	TRBJ2-2	.	CASSSLTGMNTGELFF
TRBV11-3	TRBJ2-7	.	CASSLAGGNEQYF
TRBV6-6	TRBJ1-1	.	CASSYALVGATEAFF
TRBV6-5	TRBJ2-7	once	CASSGQPYEQYF
TRBV12-3/TRBV12-4	TRBJ1-1	.	CASSRGLTEAFF
TRBV5-8	TRBJ2-5	.	CASSPGTGAEETQYF
TRBV18	TRBJ2-4	.	CASSPLGENIQYF
TRBV28	TRBJ1-2	.	CASSSTGTGNGYTF
TRBV3-1/TRBV3-2	TRBJ2-1	.	CASSPPSSGRANEQFF
TRBV4-1	TRBJ1-2	once	CASNPNPQINYGYTF
TRBV4-2	TRBJ2-6	.	CASSQDFIRTNRANVLTF
TRBV21-1	TRBJ1-3	.	CASPLGYTIYF
TRBV27	TRBJ2-1	.	CASSPGLETYNEQFF
TRBV14	TRBJ1-4	once	CASSFRQGISEKLFF
TRBV28	TRBJ2-5	.	CASSLGGNQETQYF
TRBV7-2	TRBJ1-6	.	CASSPPSNSPLHF
TRBV27	TRBJ1-2	.	CASSYRTGTGSLYGYTF
TRBV28	TRBJ2-1	few	CASSIVAGGQNEQFF